This T cell receptor (beta chain) was obtained from a study of T cell responses to AZD1222 COVID-19 vaccine. The V gene's germline CDR1 is SGHAT and CDR2 FQDESV (reference sequence). This CDR3 is built from 13 residues. Trimming cost V 6 bases and J 5 bases, with 13 bases left between them. Only in-frame clones appear in the TCRdb table, and some are missing; sequencing was by immunoSEQ multiplex PCR. The sample lists 200,000 or so clones; 85% to 90% were seen once. This receptor was obtained from an adult in good health. The sequences come from peripheral blood, collected on day 0 of MenACWY control vaccination. This rearrangement joins TRBV11-1 to TRBJ2-5, with D possibly matching TRBD1 (8 bases). The CDR3 loop reads CASRHRGGETQYF. Here the CDR3 DNA reads TGTGCCAGCAGACACAGGGGGGGCGAGACCCAGTACTTC.